This T cell receptor beta chain is from a study of follicular helper T cells after annual influenza vaccination. Study overall: Some donors were sampled over the 2013-2014, 2014-2015 and 2015-2016 vaccinations. The study's findings and limits: Successive annual vaccinations recalled a recurrent oligoclonal ICOS+CD38+ cTfh response with influenza-specific clonotypes.

The sample's time point: 2015-2016 season, pre-vaccination. Donors with HIV/AIDS, active malignancy, immunomodulators or active illness were excluded. Non-naive CD4+CXCR5+PD-1+ cTfh were sorted into ICOS+CD38+ and ICOS-CD38- fractions. The CDR3 consists of 15 residues. Germline CDR1 is SGHAT and CDR2 is FQNNGV. Trimming left V 6 bases short and J 1 base short, with 14 bases between. This clone showed up just a few times. Its target is unknown. Method: immunoSEQ multiplex PCR; TCRdb's copy keeps in-frame clones and lacks some. The sample shows approximately 12,000 clones, roughly three quarters of them seen only once.

Material: CXCR5+ CD38- circulating T follicular helper cells from blood, obtained on the day of influenza vaccination. The subset was: circulating Tfh, non-naive CD4+CXCR5+PD-1+ (ICOS+CD38+ or ICOS-CD38-). This sequence originates from an adult who received the influenza vaccine. This rearrangement joins TRBV11-2 to TRBJ2-3; possible D gene TRBD1, 6 bases. This CDR3 is CASSMTGPGTDTQYF. The CDR3 DNA is TGTGCCAGCAGTATGACAGGTCCCGGCACAGATACGCAGTATTTT.